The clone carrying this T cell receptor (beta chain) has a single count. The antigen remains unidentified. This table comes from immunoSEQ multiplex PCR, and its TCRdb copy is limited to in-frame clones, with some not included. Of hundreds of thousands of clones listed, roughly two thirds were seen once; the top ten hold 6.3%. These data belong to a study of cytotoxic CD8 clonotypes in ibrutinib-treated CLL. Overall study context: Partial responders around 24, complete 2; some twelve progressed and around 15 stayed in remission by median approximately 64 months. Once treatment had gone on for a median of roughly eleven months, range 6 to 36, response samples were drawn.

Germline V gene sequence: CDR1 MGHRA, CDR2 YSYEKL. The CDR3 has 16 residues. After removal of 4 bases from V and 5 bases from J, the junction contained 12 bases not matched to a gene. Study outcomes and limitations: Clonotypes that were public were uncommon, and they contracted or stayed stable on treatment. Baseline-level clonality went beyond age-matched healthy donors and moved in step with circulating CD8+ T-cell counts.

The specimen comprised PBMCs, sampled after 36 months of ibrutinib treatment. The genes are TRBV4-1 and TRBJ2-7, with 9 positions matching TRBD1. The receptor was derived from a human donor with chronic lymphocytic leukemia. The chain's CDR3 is CASSRLMPGTGNEQYF. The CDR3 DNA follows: TGCGCCAGCAGCCGACTAATGCCCGGGACAGGGAACGAGCAGTACTTC.